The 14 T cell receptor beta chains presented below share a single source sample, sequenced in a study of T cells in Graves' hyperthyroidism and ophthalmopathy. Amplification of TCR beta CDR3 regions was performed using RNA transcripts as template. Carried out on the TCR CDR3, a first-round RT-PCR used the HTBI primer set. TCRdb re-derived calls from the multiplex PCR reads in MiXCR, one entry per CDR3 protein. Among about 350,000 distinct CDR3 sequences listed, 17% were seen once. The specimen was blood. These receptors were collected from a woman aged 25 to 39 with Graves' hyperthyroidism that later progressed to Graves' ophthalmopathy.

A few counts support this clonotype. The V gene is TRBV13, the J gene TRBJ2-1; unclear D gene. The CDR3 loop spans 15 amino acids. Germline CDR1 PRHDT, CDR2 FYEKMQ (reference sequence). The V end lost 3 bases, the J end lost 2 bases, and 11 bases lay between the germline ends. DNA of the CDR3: TGTGCCAGCAGCTTTGGATTGAGCGCCTACAATGAGCAGTTCTTC. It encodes CASSFGLSAYNEQFF.

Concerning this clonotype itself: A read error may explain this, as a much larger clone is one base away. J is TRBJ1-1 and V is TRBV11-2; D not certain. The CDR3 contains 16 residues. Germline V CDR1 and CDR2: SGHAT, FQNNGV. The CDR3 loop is CANSREGSSQNTEAFF. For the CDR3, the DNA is TGCGCCAACAGCCGGGAGGGAAGTTCCCAGAACACTGAAGCTTTCTTT.

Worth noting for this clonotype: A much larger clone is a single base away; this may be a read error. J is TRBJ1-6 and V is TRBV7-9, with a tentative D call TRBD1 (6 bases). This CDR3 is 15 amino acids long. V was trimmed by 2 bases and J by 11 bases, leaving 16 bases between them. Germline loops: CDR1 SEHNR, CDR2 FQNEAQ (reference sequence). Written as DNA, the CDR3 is TGTGCCAGCAGCTTACATCAGGGGAACAATCCACCCCTCCACTTT. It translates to CASSLHQGNNPPLHF.

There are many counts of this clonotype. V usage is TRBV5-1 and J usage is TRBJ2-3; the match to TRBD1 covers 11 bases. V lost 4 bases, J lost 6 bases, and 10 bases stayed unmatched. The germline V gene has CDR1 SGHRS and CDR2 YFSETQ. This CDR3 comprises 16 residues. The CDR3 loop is CASSPGQGAVADTQYF. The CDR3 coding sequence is TGCGCCAGCAGCCCAGGACAGGGGGCGGTTGCGGATACGCAGTATTTT.

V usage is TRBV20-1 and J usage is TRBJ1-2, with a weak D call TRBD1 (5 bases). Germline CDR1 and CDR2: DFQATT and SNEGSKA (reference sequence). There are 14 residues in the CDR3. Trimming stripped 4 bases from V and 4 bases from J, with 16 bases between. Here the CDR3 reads CSANPAGVRYGYTF. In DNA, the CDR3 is TGCAGTGCTAACCCCGCGGGGGTCCGCTATGGCTACACCTTC.

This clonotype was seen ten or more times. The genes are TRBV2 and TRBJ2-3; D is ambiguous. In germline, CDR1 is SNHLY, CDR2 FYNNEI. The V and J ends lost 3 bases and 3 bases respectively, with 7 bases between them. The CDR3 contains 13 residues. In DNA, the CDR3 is TGTGCCAGCAGTGACCACGGGACAGATACGCAGTATTTT. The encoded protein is CASSDHGTDTQYF.

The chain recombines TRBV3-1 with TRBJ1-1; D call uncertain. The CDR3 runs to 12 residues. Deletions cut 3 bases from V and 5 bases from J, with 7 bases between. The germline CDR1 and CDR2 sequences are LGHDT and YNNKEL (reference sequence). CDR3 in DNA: TGTGCCAGCAGCCACGGCCGGACTGAAGCTTTCTTT. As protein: CASSHGRTEAFF. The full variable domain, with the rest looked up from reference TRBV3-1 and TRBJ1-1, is DTAVSQTPKYLVTQMGNDKSIKCEQNLGHDTMYWYKQDSKKFLKIMFSYNNKELIINETVPNRFSPKSPDKAHLNLHINSLELGDSAVYFCASSHGRTEAFFGQGTRLTVV.

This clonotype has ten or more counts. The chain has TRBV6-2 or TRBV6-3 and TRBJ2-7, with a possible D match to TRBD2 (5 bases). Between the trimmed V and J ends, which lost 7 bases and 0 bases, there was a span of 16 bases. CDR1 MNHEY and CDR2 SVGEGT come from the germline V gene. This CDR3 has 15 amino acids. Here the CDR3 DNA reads TGTGCCAGCATTGTTGGCGGGTACCACTCCTACGAGCAGTACTTC. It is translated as CASIVGGYHSYEQYF.

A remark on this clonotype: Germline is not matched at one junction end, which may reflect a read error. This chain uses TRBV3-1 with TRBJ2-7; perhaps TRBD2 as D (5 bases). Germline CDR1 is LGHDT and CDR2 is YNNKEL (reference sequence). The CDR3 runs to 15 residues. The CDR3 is CSSSQGILGGYEQYF. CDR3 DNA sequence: TGTTCCAGCAGCCAAGGAATTCTCGGAGGATACGAGCAGTACTTC.

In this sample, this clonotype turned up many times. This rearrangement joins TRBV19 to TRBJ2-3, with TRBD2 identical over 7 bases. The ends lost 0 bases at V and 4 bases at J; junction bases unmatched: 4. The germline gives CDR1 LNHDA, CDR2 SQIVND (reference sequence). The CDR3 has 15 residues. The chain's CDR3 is CASSIETGGSDTQYF. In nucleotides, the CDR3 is TGTGCCAGTAGTATAGAGACGGGAGGCTCAGATACGCAGTATTTT.

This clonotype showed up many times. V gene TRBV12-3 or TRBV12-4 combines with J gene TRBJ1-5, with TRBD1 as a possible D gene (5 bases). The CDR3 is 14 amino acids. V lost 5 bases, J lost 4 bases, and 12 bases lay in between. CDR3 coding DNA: TGTGCCAGCAGTCCACGGACAACAAATCAGCCCCAGCATTTT. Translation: CASSPRTTNQPQHF.

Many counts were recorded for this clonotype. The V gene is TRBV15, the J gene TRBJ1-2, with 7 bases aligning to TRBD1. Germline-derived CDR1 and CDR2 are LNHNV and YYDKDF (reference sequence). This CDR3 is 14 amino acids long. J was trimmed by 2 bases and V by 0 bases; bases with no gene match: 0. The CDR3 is CATSREQGNYGYTF. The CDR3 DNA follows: TGTGCCACCAGCAGAGAACAGGGGAACTATGGCTACACCTTC.

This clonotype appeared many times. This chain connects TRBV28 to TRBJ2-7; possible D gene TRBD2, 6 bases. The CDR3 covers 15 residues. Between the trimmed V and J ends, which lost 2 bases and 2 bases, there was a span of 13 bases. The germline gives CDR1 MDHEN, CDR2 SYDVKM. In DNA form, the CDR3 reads TGTGCCAGCAGTTTAGGGAGGCAGTACACCTACGAGCAGTACTTC. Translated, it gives CASSLGRQYTYEQYF.

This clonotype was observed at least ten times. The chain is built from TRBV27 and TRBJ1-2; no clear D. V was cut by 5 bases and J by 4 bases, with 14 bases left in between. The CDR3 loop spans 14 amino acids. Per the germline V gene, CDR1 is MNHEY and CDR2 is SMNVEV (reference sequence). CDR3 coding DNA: TGTGCCAGCAGTGCTAGTCGTGTCAGCTATGGCTACACCTTC. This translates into CASSASRVSYGYTF.